This TCR beta chain was documented in a study of blood T cell repertoires in COVID-19. Looking at the study overall: The United States, Italy and Spain provided the acute and convalescent COVID-19 samples.

Methods used by the authors: Estimation of nucleated cell counts relied on the amplification of reference gene primers. TCRdb's table, derived via immunoSEQ multiplex PCR, lists solely in-frame clones and lacks some. V and J calls and clone size are as listed in that table; D and trimming were resolved from the DNA. The data contain approximately 240,000 clones, around four fifths of them singletons. The V gene's germline CDR1 is PRHDT and CDR2 FYEKMQ (reference sequence). V dropped 0 bases and J dropped 9 bases, with 9 bases sitting between them. This CDR3 has 14 amino acids. The chain uses TRBV13 and TRBJ1-6, with D perhaps TRBD1 (5 bases). Sequencing input: peripheral blood. This TCR derives from a woman aged 55-70 years with active or convalescent COVID-19. CDR3 nucleotide sequence: TGTGCCAGCAGCTTAGGAGGGGATACTTCACCCCTCCACTTT. Protein sequence: CASSLGGDTSPLHF.